A single sample gave rise to the 6 T cell receptor beta chains below, sequenced in a study of Graves' ophthalmopathy and Graves' hyperthyroidism. RNA transcripts were the template, and TCR beta CDR3 regions were amplified from them. The library came from an HTBI-primed first-round RT-PCR and a second-round multiplex PCR. TCRdb ran MiXCR on the multiplex PCR reads and lists one entry per CDR3 protein. The sample lists 660,000 or so distinct CDR3 sequences; just over 40% were seen once. Material for sequencing was peripheral blood. All receptors come from an adult man with Graves' ophthalmopathy.

With respect to this clonotype: A read error may explain this, as a much larger clone is one base away. V usage is TRBV10-2 and J usage is TRBJ1-5; D gene ambiguous. CDR1 and CDR2 (germline): WSHSY, SAAADI. The CDR3 has 14 amino acids. CDR3 protein: CASSRDLGTQPQHF. The CDR3 DNA reads TGTGCCAGCAGTCGAGATTTGGGCACTCAGCCCCAGCATTTT.

This clonotype was counted at least ten times. The CDR3 DNA is TGTGCCAGCAGCGTAGGGATGCAGGGGGGTTCACCCCTCCACTTT. The encoded protein is CASSVGMQGGSPLHF. The chain has TRBV9 and TRBJ1-6; 7 bases fit TRBD1. There are 15 residues in the CDR3. The junction had 6 bases not matched to a gene; V was cut back by 0 bases and J by 9 bases. CDR1 and CDR2 from the germline V gene are SGDLS and YYNGEE.

This clonotype was observed many times. V and J are TRBV13 and TRBJ1-2; no clear D gene. The V end lost 6 bases, the J end lost 7 bases, and 18 bases lay between the germline ends. Germline V gene sequence: CDR1 PRHDT, CDR2 FYEKMQ (reference sequence). This CDR3 contains 14 residues. The CDR3 reads CASSLMVLAGGYTF. The DNA of the CDR3 is TGTGCCAGCAGTCTTATGGTCCTCGCGGGTGGCTACACCTTC.

This clonotype was counted between two and nine times. The V gene is TRBV10-3, the J gene TRBJ2-7; 10 positions match TRBD1. Germline trimming cut 10 bases from V and 2 bases from J; bases unmatched to any gene: 8. CDR1 ENHRY and CDR2 SYGVKD come from the germline V gene. The CDR3 is made up of 14 amino acids. The CDR3, as DNA: TGTGCCACCTGGGAAGGGACAGGGGCCTACGAGCAGTACTTC. Protein: CATWEGTGAYEQYF.

The J gene is TRBJ1-5, the V gene TRBV15; 9 bases match TRBD1. The junction had 7 bases not matched to a gene; V was cut back by 0 bases and J by 13 bases. Germline CDR1 and CDR2: LNHNV and YYDKDF (reference sequence). This CDR3 spans 14 amino acids. The CDR3 region has the DNA TGTGCCACCAGCAGAGAGGACAGGGGTAGCAATCAGCATTTT. Protein product: CATSREDRGSNQHF. Looking up the rest from reference TRBV15 and TRBJ1-5 gives the full variable domain: DAMVIQNPRYQVTQFGKPVTLSCSQTLNHNVMYWYQQKSSQAPKLLFHYYDKDFNNEADTPDNFQSRRPNTSFCFLDIRSPGLGDTAMYLCATSREDRGSNQHFGDGTRLSIL.

In this sample, this clonotype turned up many times. The genes are TRBV7-2 and TRBJ2-5; no definite D call. Germline V gene lookup returns CDR1 SGHTA and CDR2 FQGNSA. This CDR3 is 12 amino acids long. Trimming removed 11 bases from V and 2 bases from J, with 12 bases in between. In nucleotides, the CDR3 is TGTGCCTCTAGGGCGCCTCAAGAGACCCAGTACTTC. Its translation: CASRAPQETQYF.